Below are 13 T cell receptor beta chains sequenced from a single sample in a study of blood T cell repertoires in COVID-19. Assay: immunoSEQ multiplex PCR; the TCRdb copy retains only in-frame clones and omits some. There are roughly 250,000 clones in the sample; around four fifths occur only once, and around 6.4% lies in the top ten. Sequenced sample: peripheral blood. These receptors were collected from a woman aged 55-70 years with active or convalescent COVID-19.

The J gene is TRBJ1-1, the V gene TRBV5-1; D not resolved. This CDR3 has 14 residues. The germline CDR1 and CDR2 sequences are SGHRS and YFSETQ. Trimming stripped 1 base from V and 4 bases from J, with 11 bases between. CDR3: CASSLTAPGTEAFF. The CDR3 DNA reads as TGCGCCAGCAGCTTGACCGCGCCGGGCACTGAAGCTTTCTTT.

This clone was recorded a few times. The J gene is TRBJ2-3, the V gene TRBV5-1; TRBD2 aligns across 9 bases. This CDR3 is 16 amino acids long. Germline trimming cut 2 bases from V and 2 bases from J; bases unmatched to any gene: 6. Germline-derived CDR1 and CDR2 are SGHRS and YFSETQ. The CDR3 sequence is CASSFRLAEDTDTQYF. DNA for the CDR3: TGCGCCAGCAGCTTCAGACTAGCGGAAGACACAGATACGCAGTATTTT.

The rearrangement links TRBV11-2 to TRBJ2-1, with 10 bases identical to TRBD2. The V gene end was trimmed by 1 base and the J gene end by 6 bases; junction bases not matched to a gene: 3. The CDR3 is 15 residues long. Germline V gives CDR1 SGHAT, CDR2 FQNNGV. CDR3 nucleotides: TGTGCCAGCAGCTTAGGGTCTAGCGGGGGCAATGAGCAGTTCTTC. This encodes CASSLGSSGGNEQFF.

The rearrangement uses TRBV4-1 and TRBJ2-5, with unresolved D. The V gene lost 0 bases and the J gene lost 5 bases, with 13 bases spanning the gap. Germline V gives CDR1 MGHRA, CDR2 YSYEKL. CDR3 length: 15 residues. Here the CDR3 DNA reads TGCGCCAGCAGCCAAGATCGCGTTAGTATGGAGACCCAGTACTTC. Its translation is CASSQDRVSMETQYF.

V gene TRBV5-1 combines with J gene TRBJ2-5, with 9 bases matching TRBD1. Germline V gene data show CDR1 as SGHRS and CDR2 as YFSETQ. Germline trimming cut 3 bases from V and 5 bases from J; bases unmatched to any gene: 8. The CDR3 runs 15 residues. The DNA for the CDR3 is TGCGCCAGCAGCTCCTGGACAGGGGAAGGGGAGACCCAGTACTTC. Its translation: CASSSWTGEGETQYF.

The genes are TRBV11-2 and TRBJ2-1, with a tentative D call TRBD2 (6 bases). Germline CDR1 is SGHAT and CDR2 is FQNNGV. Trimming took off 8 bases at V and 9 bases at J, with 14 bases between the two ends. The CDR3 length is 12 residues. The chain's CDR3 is CASGGLVSEQFF. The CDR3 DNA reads TGTGCCAGCGGAGGGTTAGTGAGTGAGCAGTTCTTC.

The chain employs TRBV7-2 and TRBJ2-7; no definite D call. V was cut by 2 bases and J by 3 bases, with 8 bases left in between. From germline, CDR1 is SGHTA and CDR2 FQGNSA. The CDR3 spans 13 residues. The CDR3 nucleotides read TGTGCCAGCAGCTTAAGTCAGGTCTACGAGCAGTACTTC. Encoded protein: CASSLSQVYEQYF.

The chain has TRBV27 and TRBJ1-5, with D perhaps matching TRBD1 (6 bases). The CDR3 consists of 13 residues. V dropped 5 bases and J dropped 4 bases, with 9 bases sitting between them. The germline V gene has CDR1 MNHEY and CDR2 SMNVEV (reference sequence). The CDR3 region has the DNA TGTGCCAGCAGTCGAGACAGGAATCAGCCCCAGCATTTT. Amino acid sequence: CASSRDRNQPQHF.

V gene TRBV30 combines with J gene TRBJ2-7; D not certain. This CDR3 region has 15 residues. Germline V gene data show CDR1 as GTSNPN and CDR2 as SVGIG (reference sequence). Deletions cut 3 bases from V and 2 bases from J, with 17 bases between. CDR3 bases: TGTGCCTGGAGCGCCCTCGGCAATGGGCCCTACGAGCAGTACTTC. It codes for CAWSALGNGPYEQYF.

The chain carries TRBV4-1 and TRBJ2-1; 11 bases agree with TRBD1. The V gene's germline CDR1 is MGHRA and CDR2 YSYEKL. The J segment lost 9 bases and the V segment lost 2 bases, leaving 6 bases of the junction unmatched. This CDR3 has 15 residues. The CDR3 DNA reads TGCGCCAGCAGCCAACCTGGACAGGGGGCACTTGAGCAGTTCTTC. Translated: CASSQPGQGALEQFF.

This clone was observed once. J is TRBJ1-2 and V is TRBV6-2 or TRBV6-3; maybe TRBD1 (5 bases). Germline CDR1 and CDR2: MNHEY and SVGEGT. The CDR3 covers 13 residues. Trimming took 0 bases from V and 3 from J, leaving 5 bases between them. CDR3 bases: TGTGCCAGCAGTTACTCAGGGGACTATGGCTACACCTTC. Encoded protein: CASSYSGDYGYTF.

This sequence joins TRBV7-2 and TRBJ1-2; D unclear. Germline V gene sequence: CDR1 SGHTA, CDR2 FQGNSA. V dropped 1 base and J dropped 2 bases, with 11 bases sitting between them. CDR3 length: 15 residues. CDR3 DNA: TGTGCCAGCAGCTTAGTTCCGGGGTCCAACTATGGCTACACCTTC. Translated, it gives CASSLVPGSNYGYTF.

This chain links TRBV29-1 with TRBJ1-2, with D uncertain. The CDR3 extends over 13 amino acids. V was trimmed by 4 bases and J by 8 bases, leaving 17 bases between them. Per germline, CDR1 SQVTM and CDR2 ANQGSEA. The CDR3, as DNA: TGCAGCGTTGTTCGATTGCGGCAGTACGGCTACACCTTC. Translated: CSVVRLRQYGYTF.